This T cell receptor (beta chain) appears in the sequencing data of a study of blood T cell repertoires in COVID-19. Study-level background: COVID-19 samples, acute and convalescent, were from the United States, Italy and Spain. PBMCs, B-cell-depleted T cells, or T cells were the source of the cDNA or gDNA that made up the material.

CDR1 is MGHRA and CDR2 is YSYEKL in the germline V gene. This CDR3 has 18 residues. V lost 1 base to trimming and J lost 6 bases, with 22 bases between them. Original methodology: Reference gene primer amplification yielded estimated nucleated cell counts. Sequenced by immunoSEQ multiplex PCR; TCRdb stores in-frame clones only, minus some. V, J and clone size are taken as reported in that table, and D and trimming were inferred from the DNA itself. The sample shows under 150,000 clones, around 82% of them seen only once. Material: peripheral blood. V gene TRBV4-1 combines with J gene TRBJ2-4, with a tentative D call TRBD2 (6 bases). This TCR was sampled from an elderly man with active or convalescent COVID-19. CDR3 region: CASSQGAWDLLWGNIQYF. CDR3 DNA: TGCGCCAGCAGCCAAGGGGCCTGGGACTTACTGTGGGGAAACATTCAGTACTTC.